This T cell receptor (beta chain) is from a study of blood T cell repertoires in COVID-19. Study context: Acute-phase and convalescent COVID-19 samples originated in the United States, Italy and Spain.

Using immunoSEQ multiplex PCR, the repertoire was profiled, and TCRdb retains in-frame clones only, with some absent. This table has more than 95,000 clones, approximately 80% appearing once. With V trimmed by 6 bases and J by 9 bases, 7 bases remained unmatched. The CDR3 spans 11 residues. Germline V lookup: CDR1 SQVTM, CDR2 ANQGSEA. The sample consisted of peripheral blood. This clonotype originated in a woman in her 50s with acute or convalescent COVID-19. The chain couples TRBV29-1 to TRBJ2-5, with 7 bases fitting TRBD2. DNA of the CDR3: TGCAGCGTCCCTAGCGGAGTGGCCCAGTACTTC. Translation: CSVPSGVAQYF.